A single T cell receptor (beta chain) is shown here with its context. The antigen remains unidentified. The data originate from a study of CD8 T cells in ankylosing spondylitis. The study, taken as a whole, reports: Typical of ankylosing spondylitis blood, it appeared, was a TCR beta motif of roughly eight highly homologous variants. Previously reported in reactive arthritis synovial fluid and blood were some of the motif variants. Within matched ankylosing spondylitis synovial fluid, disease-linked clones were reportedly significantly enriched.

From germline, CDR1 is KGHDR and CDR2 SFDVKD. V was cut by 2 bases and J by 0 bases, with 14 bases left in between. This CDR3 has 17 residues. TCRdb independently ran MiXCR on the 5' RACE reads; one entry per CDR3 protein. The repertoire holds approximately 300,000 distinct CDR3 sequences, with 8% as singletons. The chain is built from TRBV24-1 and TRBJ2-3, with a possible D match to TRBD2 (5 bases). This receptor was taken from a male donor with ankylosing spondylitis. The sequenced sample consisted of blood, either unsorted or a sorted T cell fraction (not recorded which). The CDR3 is CATSDSLVRTSTDTQYF. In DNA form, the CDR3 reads TGTGCCACCAGTGATTCGTTAGTCCGGACTAGCACAGATACGCAGTATTTT.